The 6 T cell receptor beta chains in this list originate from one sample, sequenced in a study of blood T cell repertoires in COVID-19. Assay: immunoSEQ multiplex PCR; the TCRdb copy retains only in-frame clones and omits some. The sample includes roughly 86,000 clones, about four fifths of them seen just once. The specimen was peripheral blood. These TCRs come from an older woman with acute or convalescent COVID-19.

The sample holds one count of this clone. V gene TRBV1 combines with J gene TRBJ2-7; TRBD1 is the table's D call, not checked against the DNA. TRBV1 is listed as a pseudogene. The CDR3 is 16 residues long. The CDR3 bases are TGCACCAGCAGCCGTTGTCCCCGGGACAGAGCCTACGAGCAGTACTTC. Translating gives CTSSRCPRDRAYEQYF.

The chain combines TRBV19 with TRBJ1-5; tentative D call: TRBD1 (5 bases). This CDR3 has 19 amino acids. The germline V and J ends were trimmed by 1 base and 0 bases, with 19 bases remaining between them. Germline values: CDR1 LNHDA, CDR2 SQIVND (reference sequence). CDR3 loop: CASSIGRPARGYSNQPQHF. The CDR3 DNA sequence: TGTGCCAGTAGTATAGGAAGGCCAGCAAGGGGATATAGCAATCAGCCCCAGCATTTT.

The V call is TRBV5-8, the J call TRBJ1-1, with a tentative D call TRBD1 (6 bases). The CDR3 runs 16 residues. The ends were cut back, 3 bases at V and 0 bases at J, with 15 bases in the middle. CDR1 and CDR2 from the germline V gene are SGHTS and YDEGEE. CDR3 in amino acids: CASSSRRTAMNTEAFF. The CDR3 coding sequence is TGTGCCAGCAGCTCCAGACGGACAGCCATGAACACTGAAGCTTTCTTT.

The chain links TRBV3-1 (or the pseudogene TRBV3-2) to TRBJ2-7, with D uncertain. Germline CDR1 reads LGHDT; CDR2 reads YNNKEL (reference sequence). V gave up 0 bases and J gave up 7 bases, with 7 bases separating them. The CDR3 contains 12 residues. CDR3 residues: CASSQDIEEQYF. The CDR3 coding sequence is TGTGCCAGCAGCCAAGATATTGAGGAGCAGTACTTC.

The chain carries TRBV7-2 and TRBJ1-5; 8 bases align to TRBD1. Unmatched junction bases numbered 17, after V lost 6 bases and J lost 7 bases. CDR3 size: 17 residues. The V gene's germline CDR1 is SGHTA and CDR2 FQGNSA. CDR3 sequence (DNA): TGTGCCAGCAGTATTAGCGGTCAGGGGGCGCCGAGACAGCCCCAGCATTTT. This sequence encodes CASSISGQGAPRQPQHF.

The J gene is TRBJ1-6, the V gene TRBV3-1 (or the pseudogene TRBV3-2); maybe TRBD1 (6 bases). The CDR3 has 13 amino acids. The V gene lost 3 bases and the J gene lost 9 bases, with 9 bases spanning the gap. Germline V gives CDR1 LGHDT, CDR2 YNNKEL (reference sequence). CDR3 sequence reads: CASSHGQFSPLHF. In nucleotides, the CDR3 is TGTGCCAGCAGCCACGGACAGTTTTCACCCCTCCACTTT.